The 22 T cell receptor beta chains below come from one sample, sequenced in a study of post-analysis software for immune sequencing data. Unique molecular identifiers had been added to the TCR beta cDNA libraries. TCRdb passed the PCR reads through MiXCR, listing each CDR3 protein once. The sample consists of some 500,000 distinct CDR3 sequences, roughly 45% of them appearing once. Antigen specificity for these receptors is unknown. Study-wide results and limits: A handful of TRBV segments were more frequent in patients than controls; TRBV5-6, TRBV5-1 and TRBV20-1 belonged to this group.

The sequenced sample consisted of blood. The source is a girl between 5 and 17 years old with multiple sclerosis.

The J gene is TRBJ2-7, the V gene TRBV7-2, with 11 bases lining up with TRBD2. Trimming cost V 3 bases and J 3 bases; bases outside gene matches: 16. The germline V gene encodes CDR1 SGHTA and CDR2 FQGNSA. The CDR3 sequence is 19 residues long. The CDR3 nucleotides read TGTGCCAGCAGCTTCAGGAGTGGCACTAGCGGGAGAGGACACTACGAGCAGTACTTC. Residues: CASSFRSGTSGRGHYEQYF. The full variable domain, in which reference TRBV7-2 and TRBJ2-7 provide the parts outside the CDR3, is GAGVSQSPSNKVTEKGKDVELRCDPISGHTALYWYRQSLGQGLEFLIYFQGNSAPDKSGLPSDRFSAERTGGSVSTLTIQRTQQEDSAVYLCASSFRSGTSGRGHYEQYFGPGTRLTVT.

The chain carries TRBV27 and TRBJ2-3, with 7 bases fitting TRBD2. J was trimmed by 8 bases and V by 6 bases; bases with no gene match: 11. Per germline, CDR1 MNHEY and CDR2 SMNVEV (reference sequence). This CDR3 has 14 amino acids. The CDR3 here is CASSPLAFGATQYF. For the CDR3, the DNA is TGTGCCAGCAGCCCACTAGCGTTTGGGGCTACGCAGTATTTT.

This chain connects TRBV12-3 or TRBV12-4 to TRBJ2-7; D is possibly TRBD1 (6 bases). The CDR3 length is 12 residues. Trimming removed 8 bases from V and 3 bases from J, with 11 bases in between. CDR3 sequence reads: CASRQVGYEQYF. The DNA of the CDR3 is TGTGCCAGCCGACAGGTCGGCTACGAGCAGTACTTC.

This chain links TRBV7-3 with TRBJ2-7; D assignment may be TRBD1 or TRBD2 (5 bases each). Germline CDR1 SGHTA, CDR2 FQGTGA. This CDR3 contains 15 residues. Trimming shortened V by 6 bases and J by 4 bases, and 19 bases separated the two germline ends. The CDR3 DNA reads TGTGCCAGCAGTTACGACAGCGGCCAATATTACGAGCAGTACTTC. This codes for CASSYDSGQYYEQYF.

The chain is built from TRBV15 and TRBJ1-2; the match to TRBD1 covers 8 bases. CDR1 LNHNV and CDR2 YYDKDF come from the germline V gene (reference sequence). The length of the CDR3 is 15 residues. The ends lost 4 bases at V and 4 bases at J; junction bases unmatched: 8. The CDR3 is CATSIKGQGGYGYTF. DNA for the CDR3: TGTGCCACCAGCATAAAAGGACAGGGCGGCTATGGCTACACCTTC.

Note on this clonotype: One end of the junction does not line up with germline, which may come from a read error. This chain uses TRBV7-2 with TRBJ1-6; TRBD1 matches at 8 bases. The germline V gene encodes CDR1 SGHTA and CDR2 FQGNSA. The CDR3 consists of 15 residues. The CDR3, as DNA: TGTGCCAGCAGCCCAGGACAGGGAAGTGGTTCACCCCCCCACTTT. It specifies CASSPGQGSGSPPHF.

The rearrangement links TRBV29-1 to TRBJ2-7, with 11 positions matching TRBD1. Germline V gives CDR1 SQVTM, CDR2 ANQGSEA. This CDR3 region has 13 residues. J lost 3 bases, V lost 5 bases, and 3 bases had no gene match. The CDR3 DNA reads TGCAGCGTTAGGGACAGGGGGTACTACGAGCAGTACTTC. Translated: CSVRDRGYYEQYF.

The chain has TRBV5-4 and TRBJ2-5; D gene uncertain. There are 16 residues in the CDR3. Germline-derived CDR1 and CDR2 are SGHNT and YYREEE (reference sequence). Trimming removed 4 bases from V and 4 bases from J, with 20 bases in between. CDR3 residues: CASSTIDDTRGETQYF. As DNA, the CDR3 is TGTGCCAGCAGCACCATTGACGATACCCGAGGAGAGACCCAGTACTTC.

This clonotype was counted between two and nine times. The rearrangement links TRBV20-1 to TRBJ2-4, with 8 bases identical to TRBD1. The DNA end favors TRBJ2-5, so the J call may be wrong. The germline V gene encodes CDR1 DFQATT and CDR2 SNEGSKA (reference sequence). The CDR3 has 14 amino acids. The CDR3 DNA reads as TGCAGTGGTGGTGGCAGGGGGCAACAAGAGACCCAGTACTTC. It codes for CSGGGRGQQETQYF.

The V gene is TRBV27, the J gene TRBJ2-7, with 8 bases fitting TRBD2. After removal of 8 bases from V and 2 bases from J, the junction contained 2 bases not matched to a gene. Germline loops: CDR1 MNHEY, CDR2 SMNVEV (reference sequence). This CDR3 is built from 12 residues. DNA of the CDR3: TGTGCCAGCGCGGGAGGTCCCTACGAGCAGTACTTC. Translated: CASAGGPYEQYF.

About this clonotype itself: The CDR3 does not end in the conserved phenylalanine or tryptophan, so this is likely a read error. The chain has TRBV12-3 or TRBV12-4 and TRBJ2-1; D ambiguous. The J call may be mistaken, given a closer DNA end match to TRBJ2-7. The CDR3 totals 13 residues. In DNA form, the CDR3 reads TGTGCCAGCAGACCCGACGGAGCCTACGAGCAGTACTGC. Translated: CASRPDGAYEQYC.

J is TRBJ2-1 and V is TRBV5-6, with a weak D call TRBD1 (6 bases). The CDR3 is made up of 14 amino acids. Germline CDR1 and CDR2: SGHDT and YYEEEE. V was trimmed by 4 bases and J by 6 bases, leaving 14 bases between them. The CDR3 DNA reads as TGTGCCAGCAGCACCTCAAACAGGGTCAATGAGCAGTTCTTC. Its translation is CASSTSNRVNEQFF.

V gene TRBV25-1 combines with J gene TRBJ2-7, with a possible D match to TRBD1 (5 bases). Germline loops: CDR1 MGHDK, CDR2 SYGVNS. The CDR3 has 14 amino acids. V dropped 0 bases and J dropped 2 bases, with 8 bases sitting between them. The CDR3: CASSEYAGTYEQYF. The DNA of the CDR3 is TGTGCCAGCAGTGAATACGCAGGGACCTACGAGCAGTACTTC.

This clonotype showed up many times. The chain links TRBV7-8 to TRBJ2-7; D gene ambiguous. This CDR3 is built from 13 residues. From germline, CDR1 is SGHVS and CDR2 FQNEAQ. Trimming removed 2 bases at V and 2 bases at J, with 7 bases between. The CDR3 sequence is CASSLNSPYEQYF. DNA for the CDR3: TGTGCCAGCAGCTTAAATAGCCCCTACGAGCAGTACTTC.

This clonotype was seen a few times. J is TRBJ2-1 and V is TRBV29-1; 9 bases fit TRBD1. V dropped 4 bases and J dropped 6; count of bases not matched to a gene: 4. The CDR3 consists of 13 residues. Germline lookup yields CDR1 SQVTM and CDR2 ANQGSEA. The CDR3 loop is CSVGDRVFNEQFF. DNA for the CDR3: TGCAGCGTTGGGGACAGGGTCTTCAATGAGCAGTTCTTC.

This chain uses TRBV27 with TRBJ2-7; the match to TRBD2 covers 10 bases. Judging by the DNA end, TRBJ2-4 fits better; the J call may be wrong. The CDR3 spans 14 residues. CDR1 and CDR2 (germline): MNHEY, SMNVEV (reference sequence). CDR3 coding DNA: TGTGCCAGCAGACTAGCGGGAAGAGCGGACATTCAGTACTTC. Its protein product is CASRLAGRADIQYF.

Only one count was recorded for this clonotype. The chain recombines TRBV28 with TRBJ1-1, with TRBD1 as a possible D gene (6 bases). Germline CDR1 and CDR2: MDHEN and SYDVKM. This CDR3 comprises 17 residues. Deletions cut 3 bases from V and 7 bases from J, with 24 bases between. In DNA form, the CDR3 reads TGTGCCAGCAGTTTTTCTAGGTCTGGTCCAGGGGAAGATGAAGCTTTCTTT. The encoded protein is CASSFSRSGPGEDEAFF.

This clonotype was picked up a small number of times. The chain combines TRBV7-3 with TRBJ2-7; 9 nucleotides align to TRBD2. The CDR3 length is 15 residues. Germline-derived CDR1 and CDR2 are SGHTA and FQGTGA. The trim removed 1 base at V and 5 bases at J, leaving 6 bases unmatched. The CDR3 DNA is TGTGCCAGCAGCTTAATGGGAGTAGCGGGAGACGAGCAGTACTTC. Its protein product is CASSLMGVAGDEQYF. Based on the CDR3 plus reference TRBV7-3 and TRBJ2-7, the full variable domain is GAGVSQTPSNKVTEKGKYVELRCDPISGHTALYWYRQSLGQGPEFLIYFQGTGAADDSGLPNDRFFAVRPEGSVSTLKIQRTERGDSAVYLCASSLMGVAGDEQYFGPGTRLTVT.

As DNA, the CDR3 is TGCGCCAGCAGCTTTCAGGGGGAAGATGGCACTGAAGCTTTCTTT. Translating gives CASSFQGEDGTEAFF. The V call is TRBV5-1, the J call TRBJ1-1; 7 nucleotides match TRBD1. The germline V gene has CDR1 SGHRS and CDR2 YFSETQ. This CDR3 comprises 15 residues. V lost 2 bases, J lost 4 bases, and 8 bases stayed unmatched. Complete variable domain (other parts from reference TRBV5-1 and TRBJ1-1): KAGVTQTPRYLIKTRGQQVTLSCSPISGHRSVSWYQQTPGQGLQFLFEYFSETQRNKGNFPGRFSGRQFSNSRSEMNVSTLELGDSALYLCASSFQGEDGTEAFFGQGTRLTVV.

The chain couples TRBV7-2 to TRBJ2-5; D gene unclear. The CDR3 is 13 amino acids. V was cut by 4 bases and J by 5 bases, with 11 bases left in between. From germline, CDR1 is SGHTA and CDR2 FQGNSA. The CDR3 spells CASSSDPFETQYF. For the CDR3, the DNA is TGTGCCAGCAGCTCGGACCCGTTTGAGACCCAGTACTTC.

CDR3 sequence: CASRGQGDTEAFF. The DNA for the CDR3 is TGTGCCAGCCGGGGACAGGGGGACACTGAAGCTTTCTTT. This rearrangement joins TRBV19 to TRBJ1-1; 11 positions match TRBD1. V lost 9 bases and J lost 3; bases outside the gene matches: 3. Per germline, CDR1 LNHDA and CDR2 SQIVND (reference sequence). This CDR3 comprises 13 residues.

Only a few counts were recorded for this clonotype. This chain joins TRBV9 and TRBJ2-1; D gene unclear. Deletions cut 0 bases from V and 3 bases from J, with 7 bases between. The CDR3 length is 14 residues. From germline, CDR1 is SGDLS and CDR2 YYNGEE. CDR3 coding DNA: TGTGCCAGCAGCGTAGACGGGCTCTACAATGAGCAGTTCTTC. Translated, it gives CASSVDGLYNEQFF.